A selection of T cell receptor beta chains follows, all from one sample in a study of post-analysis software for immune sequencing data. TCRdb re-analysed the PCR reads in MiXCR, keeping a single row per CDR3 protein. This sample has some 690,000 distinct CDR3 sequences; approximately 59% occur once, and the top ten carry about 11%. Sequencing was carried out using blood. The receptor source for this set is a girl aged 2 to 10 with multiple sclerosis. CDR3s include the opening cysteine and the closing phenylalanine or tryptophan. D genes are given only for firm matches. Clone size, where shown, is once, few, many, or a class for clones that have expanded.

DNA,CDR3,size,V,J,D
TGTGCCAGCAGCTACCAGGCCCACGAGCAGTACTTC,CASSYQAHEQYF,-,TRBV12-3/TRBV12-4,TRBJ2-7,-
TGTGCCAGCAGTTACTCAGAGACAGGTTGGGCAGATACGCAGTATTTT,CASSYSETGWADTQYF,-,TRBV6-5,TRBJ2-3,-
TGCAGTGCTAGGAGCGGGGGGGCCACCTACAATGAGCAGTTCTTC,CSARSGGATYNEQFF,-,TRBV20-1,TRBJ2-1,TRBD2
TGTGCCGGCAGTTCCTGGGATGAGCAGTTCTTC,CAGSSWDEQFF,-,TRBV25-1,TRBJ2-1,-
TGCGCCAGCAGCCAGATGGGACTAGCGGGAGGAGGAGAGACCCAGTACTTC,CASSQMGLAGGGETQYF,-,TRBV4-1,TRBJ2-5,TRBD2
TGTGCCAGCAGCGTCCGACAGGGGGCTTCCTACAATGAGCAGTTCTTC,CASSVRQGASYNEQFF,few,TRBV7-9,TRBJ2-1,TRBD1
TGCGCCAGCAGCGCAAACCGGGACCCCAGGGATACGCAGTATTTT,CASSANRDPRDTQYF,-,TRBV5-1,TRBJ2-3,-
TGTGCCAGCAGCTTAGAGCGTGTGGGTCAGCCCCAGCATTTT,CASSLERVGQPQHF,-,TRBV7-2,TRBJ1-5,-
TGCGCCAGCAGCGCAGGGACTAGCGTTGAGCAGTTCTTC,CASSAGTSVEQFF,-,TRBV5-1,TRBJ2-1,TRBD2
TGCGCCAGCAGCTACTGGACAGCATCCGAAGCTTTCTTT,CASSYWTASEAFF,-,TRBV5-1,TRBJ1-1,-
TGTGCCGGCAGTGAATTCCTAGCGGGAGGGCTGAAAGAGCAGTACTTC,CAGSEFLAGGLKEQYF,-,TRBV6-1,TRBJ2-4,TRBD2
TGTGCCAGCAGCTTAGGGGGACAGGGAATGGAGACCCAGTACTTC,CASSLGGQGMETQYF,-,TRBV7-2,TRBJ2-5,TRBD1
TGTGCCAGCAGCGATGACAGGGGTGATAGAGGCTACACCTTC,CASSDDRGDRGYTF,-,TRBV7-4,TRBJ1-2,TRBD1
TGTGCCAGCAGCGTGGGCCACCAAGAGACCCAGTACTTC,CASSVGHQETQYF,-,TRBV7-6,TRBJ2-5,-
TGTGCCATCAGTGAACTGGCAGGGGGTGAGCAGTTCTTC,CAISELAGGEQFF,-,TRBV10-3,TRBJ2-1,TRBD1
TGTGCCACCAGCAACGGAAAGGACAATGAGCAGTTCTTC,CATSNGKDNEQFF,few,TRBV15,TRBJ2-1,-
TGTGCCAGCAGTAAACGACAAACCCAAGAGACCCAGTACTTC,CASSKRQTQETQYF,-,TRBV2,TRBJ2-5,-
TGTGCCAGCAGCTTAGACGGCGGGGGACTACATGAGCAGTTCTTC,CASSLDGGGLHEQFF,-,TRBV11-2,TRBJ2-1,TRBD2
TGCAGTGCTGCGGGACAGGTGGAGGCTTCACCCCTCCACTTT,CSAAGQVEASPLHF,-,TRBV20-1,TRBJ1-6,TRBD1
TGTGCCAGCAGTTGGGGGACAGGGATGAACACTGAAGCTTTCTTT,CASSWGTGMNTEAFF,-,TRBV27,TRBJ1-1,TRBD1
TGCGCCAGCAGCCAAGGATGGAGGCCCAGGGAAGAGACCCAGTACTTC,CASSQGWRPREETQYF,-,TRBV4-3,TRBJ2-5,-
TGTGCCAGCAGCCTGGGGCAGGCCCAGTACTTC,CASSLGQAQYF,many,TRBV3-1,TRBJ2-5,-
TGTGCCAGCAGCTTAATGGGGACAGGCAACCAAGAGACCCAGTACTTC,CASSLMGTGNQETQYF,-,TRBV7-2,TRBJ2-5,TRBD1
TGCGCCAGCAGCTCATTGGGCCTTAGAGCCAAAAACATTCAGTACTTC,CASSSLGLRAKNIQYF,-,TRBV5-1,TRBJ2-4,-
TGCAGCGTTGAGCGGACTAATTACGAGCAGTACTTC,CSVERTNYEQYF,-,TRBV29-1,TRBJ2-7,-
TGTGCCTCCGGGGCGCGCACTGAAGCTTTCTTT,CASGARTEAFF,-,TRBV30,TRBJ1-1,-
TGCGCCAGCAGCATGGGACAGGGTGAGACCCAGTACTTC,CASSMGQGETQYF,-,TRBV5-1,TRBJ2-5,TRBD1
TGTGCCTGCAGTCAACAGGGTGTCACTGAAGCTTTCTTT,CACSQQGVTEAFF,-,TRBV2,TRBJ1-1,-
TGCAGTGCTAGACTCTTCCGGGAGAATCCCACAGATACGCAGTATTTT,CSARLFRENPTDTQYF,few,TRBV20-1,TRBJ2-3,-
TGTGCCACGAAAGGGGGGAATAGCAATCAGCCCCAGCATTTT,CATKGGNSNQPQHF,-,TRBV6-5,TRBJ1-5,-
TGCAGCGTTGGAGGGAACTATGGCTACACCTTC,CSVGGNYGYTF,-,TRBV29-1,TRBJ1-2,-
TGTGCCAGCAGTTTTCGGGGAAGGACCTACGAGCAGTACTTC,CASSFRGRTYEQYF,-,TRBV12-3/TRBV12-4,TRBJ2-7,-
TGCGCCAGCAGCCAAGATAGGCTATTGTCGGGGCGGGAGACCCAGTACTTC,CASSQDRLLSGRETQYF,once,TRBV4-3,TRBJ2-5,-
TGTGCCAGCAGCCCAGGACTAGCGGGGGCGGCGCACAATGAGCAGTTCTTC,CASSPGLAGAAHNEQFF,-,TRBV3-1,TRBJ2-1,TRBD2
TGTGCCAGCAGTTATGGTGGCGAGCAGTACTTC,CASSYGGEQYF,few,TRBV6-6,TRBJ2-7,-
TGCAGTGCTAGGGGGCACGAGCAGTACTTC,CSARGHEQYF,-,TRBV20-1,TRBJ2-7,-
TGCGCCACCCAACTCGACAGGGGAAACTATGGCTACACCTTC,CATQLDRGNYGYTF,-,TRBV29-1,TRBJ1-2,TRBD1
TGTGCCATCAGTGACCTACTCCAGGTGGGGGTAGGGGAGACCCAGTACTTC,CAISDLLQVGVGETQYF,few,TRBV10-3,TRBJ2-5,-
TGTGCCAGCAGTCAAGCGGGACCCCGCACAGATACGCAGTATTTT,CASSQAGPRTDTQYF,-,TRBV12-3/TRBV12-4,TRBJ2-3,TRBD2
TGTGCCACCACCACGGACTGGGGACCTACTAACTATGGCTACACCTTC,CATTTDWGPTNYGYTF,-,TRBV24-1,TRBJ1-2,-
TGCAGCGTTCCTTTGACAGGGGGCGCGGGTGGCTACACCTTC,CSVPLTGGAGGYTF,few,TRBV29-1,TRBJ1-2,TRBD1
TGTGCCAGCAGCTTTAGTGGGCGGGGTGGCGATACGCAGTATTTT,CASSFSGRGGDTQYF,-,TRBV7-2,TRBJ2-3,-
TGCGCCAGCAGCCAAGATACAGAAGAGCAGTACTTC,CASSQDTEEQYF,-,TRBV4-1,TRBJ2-4,-
TGTGCCAGCGTCCGGGGGGGGAATTACAATGAGCAGTTCTTC,CASVRGGNYNEQFF,-,TRBV6-2/TRBV6-3,TRBJ2-1,TRBD2